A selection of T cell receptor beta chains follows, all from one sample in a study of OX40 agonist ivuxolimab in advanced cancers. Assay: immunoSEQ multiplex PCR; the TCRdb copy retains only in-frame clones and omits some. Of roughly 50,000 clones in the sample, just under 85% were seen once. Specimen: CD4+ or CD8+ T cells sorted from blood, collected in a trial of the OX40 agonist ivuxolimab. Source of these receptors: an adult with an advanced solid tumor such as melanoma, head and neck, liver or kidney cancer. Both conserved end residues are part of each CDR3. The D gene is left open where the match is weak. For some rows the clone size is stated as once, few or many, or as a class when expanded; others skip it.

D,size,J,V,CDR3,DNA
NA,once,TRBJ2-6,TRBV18,CASSPPNANVLTF,TGTGCCAGCTCACCACCAAACGCCAACGTCCTGACTTTC
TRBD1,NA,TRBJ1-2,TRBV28,CASSSTGTGGGYTF,TGTGCCAGCAGTTCGACCGGGACAGGGGGCGGCTACACCTTC
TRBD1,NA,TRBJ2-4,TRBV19,CASSPRTGKNIQYF,TGTGCCAGTAGTCCCAGGACAGGGAAAAACATTCAGTACTTC
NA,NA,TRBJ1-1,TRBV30,CAWSVWRGFMNTEAFF,TGTGCCTGGAGTGTATGGCGGGGATTCATGAACACTGAAGCTTTCTTT
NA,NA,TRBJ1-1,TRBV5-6,CASSSAWTGNTEAFF,TGTGCCAGCAGCTCCGCATGGACGGGGAACACTGAAGCTTTCTTT
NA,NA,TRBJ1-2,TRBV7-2,CASSLRGGGYTF,TGTGCCAGCAGCTTGAGGGGGGGTGGCTACACCTTC
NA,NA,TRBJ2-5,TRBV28,CASMDSGAQETQYF,TGTGCCAGCATGGATTCAGGGGCTCAAGAGACCCAGTACTTC
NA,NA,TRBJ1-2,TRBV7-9,CASSLAEVLSYGYTF,TGTGCCAGCAGCTTAGCAGAGGTCCTCTCCTATGGCTACACCTTC
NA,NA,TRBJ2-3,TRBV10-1,CASSESIADTQYF,TGCGCCAGCAGTGAGTCGATCGCAGATACGCAGTATTTT
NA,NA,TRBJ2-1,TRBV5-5,CASSFVGSSYNEQFF,TGTGCCAGCAGCTTTGTCGGGAGCTCCTACAATGAGCAGTTCTTC
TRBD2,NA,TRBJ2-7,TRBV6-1,CASKRTSGDNYEQYF,TGTGCCAGCAAACGGACTAGCGGGGACAACTACGAGCAGTACTTC
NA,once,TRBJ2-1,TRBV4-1,CASSQDPPGGGEYNEQFF,TGCGCCAGCAGCCAAGACCCCCCTGGAGGAGGGGAATACAATGAGCAGTTCTTC
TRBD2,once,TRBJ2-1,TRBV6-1,CASRRTSGSFGEQFF,TGTGCCAGCAGGAGGACTAGCGGGAGTTTTGGGGAGCAGTTCTTC
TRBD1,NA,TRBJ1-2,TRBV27,CASSLKAGGYGYTF,TGTGCCAGCAGTTTAAAAGCAGGGGGCTATGGCTACACCTTC
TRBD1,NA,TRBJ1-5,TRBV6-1,CASSVSRQGRQPQHF,TGTGCCAGCAGTGTTTCTAGACAGGGGAGGCAGCCCCAGCATTTT
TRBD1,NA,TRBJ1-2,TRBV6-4,CASSDSNRGGFYGYTF,TGTGCCAGCAGTGACTCTAACAGGGGCGGGTTCTATGGCTACACCTTC
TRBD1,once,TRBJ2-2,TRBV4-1,CASSQDRDSFFGELFF,TGCGCCAGCAGCCAAGACCGGGACAGCTTCTTCGGGGAGCTGTTTTTT
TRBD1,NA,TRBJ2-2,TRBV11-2,CASSLATGAGGELFF,TGTGCCAGCAGCTTAGCGACAGGGGCTGGGGGGGAGCTGTTTTTT
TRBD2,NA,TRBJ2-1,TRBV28,CASSLSRLAVNNEQFF,TGTGCCAGCAGTTTATCCCGACTAGCGGTTAACAATGAGCAGTTCTTC
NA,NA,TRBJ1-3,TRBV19,CASSIGTVPGNTIYF,TGTGCCAGTAGTATAGGAACGGTTCCTGGAAACACCATATATTTT
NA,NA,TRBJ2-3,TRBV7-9,CASSFNSARDTQYF,TGTGCCAGCAGCTTTAACTCCGCCCGAGATACGCAGTATTTT
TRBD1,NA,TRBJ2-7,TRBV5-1,CASSSGTGGVGEQYF,TGCGCCAGCAGCTCCGGGACAGGGGGCGTGGGCGAGCAGTACTTC
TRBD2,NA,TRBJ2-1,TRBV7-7,CASSLSGRGEQFF,TGTGCCAGCAGCTTAAGCGGGAGGGGTGAGCAGTTCTTC
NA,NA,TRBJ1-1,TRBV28,CASSFSGNTEAFF,TGTGCCAGCAGTTTTTCAGGGAACACTGAAGCTTTCTTT
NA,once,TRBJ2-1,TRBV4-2,CASSQDSKRREQFF,TGTGCCAGCAGCCAAGATAGCAAGCGAAGGGAGCAGTTCTTC
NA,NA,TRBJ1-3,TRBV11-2,CASSPLRGSSGNTIYF,TGTGCCAGCAGCCCCCTCCGAGGTAGCTCTGGAAACACCATATATTTT
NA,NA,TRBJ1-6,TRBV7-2,CASSLARPDNSPLHF,TGTGCCAGCAGCTTAGCGAGACCTGATAATTCACCCCTCCACTTT
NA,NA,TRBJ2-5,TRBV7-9,CASSYPDGTGKETQYF,TGTGCCAGCAGCTACCCGGATGGTACAGGGAAAGAGACCCAGTACTTC
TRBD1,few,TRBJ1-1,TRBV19,CASSKGTGATEAFF,TGTGCCAGTAGTAAGGGGACAGGGGCCACTGAAGCTTTCTTT
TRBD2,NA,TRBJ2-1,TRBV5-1,CASRLGLAGDNEQFF,TGCGCCAGCAGACTGGGACTAGCGGGAGACAATGAGCAGTTCTTC
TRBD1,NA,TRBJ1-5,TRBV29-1,CSVLGGDGQPQHF,TGCAGCGTCTTAGGGGGCGATGGTCAGCCCCAGCATTTT
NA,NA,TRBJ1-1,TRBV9,CASSVGDMNTEAFF,TGTGCCAGCAGCGTAGGGGACATGAACACTGAAGCTTTCTTT
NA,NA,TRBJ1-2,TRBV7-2,CASSSNQVNYGYTF,TGTGCCAGCAGCTCCAACCAGGTGAACTATGGCTACACCTTC
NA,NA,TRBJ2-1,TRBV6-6,CASSYDQGPRGKFF,TGTGCCAGCAGTTATGACCAGGGCCCACGGGGGAAGTTCTTC
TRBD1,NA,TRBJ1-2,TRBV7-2,CASSLDRGAYGYTF,TGTGCCAGCAGCTTAGACAGGGGGGCCTATGGCTACACCTTC
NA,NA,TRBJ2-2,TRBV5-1,CASSLLPSHTGELFF,TGCGCCAGCAGCTTGCTGCCTAGCCACACCGGGGAGCTGTTTTTT
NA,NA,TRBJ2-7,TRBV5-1,CASSKEGTTAEQYF,TGCGCCAGCAGCAAGGAGGGGACGACGGCCGAGCAGTACTTC
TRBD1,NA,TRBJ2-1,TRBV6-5,CASSYTGTGSNEQFF,TGTGCCAGCAGTTACACCGGGACAGGGAGCAATGAGCAGTTCTTC
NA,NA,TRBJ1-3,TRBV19,CASRSDSGNTIYF,TGTGCCAGTAGATCAGACTCTGGAAACACCATATATTTT
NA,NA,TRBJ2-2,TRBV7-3,CASSLNKPGELFF,TGTGCCAGCAGCTTAAACAAACCCGGGGAGCTGTTTTTT
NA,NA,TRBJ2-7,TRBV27,CASSLLSGFGKSGGQYF,TGTGCCAGCAGTTTATTAAGTGGATTTGGGAAGTCAGGAGGGCAGTACTTC
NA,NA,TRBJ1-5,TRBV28,CASRGPIHQPQHF,TGTGCCAGCAGAGGTCCTATCCATCAGCCCCAGCATTTT
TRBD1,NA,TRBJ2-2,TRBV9,CASSVGTGVGTGELFF,TGTGCCAGCAGCGTAGGGACAGGGGTAGGAACCGGGGAGCTGTTTTTT
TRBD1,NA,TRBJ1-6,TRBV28,CASSSPGQGNSPLHF,TGTGCCAGCAGTTCCCCGGGACAGGGGAATTCACCCCTCCACTTT
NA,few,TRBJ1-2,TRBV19,CASSIGQRAGYTF,TGTGCCAGTAGTATTGGTCAACGGGCCGGCTACACCTTC
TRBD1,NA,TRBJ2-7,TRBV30,CAWSLRAGGEQYF,TGTGCCTGGAGTCTCAGGGCAGGGGGCGAGCAGTACTTC
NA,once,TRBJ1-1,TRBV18,CASSLPDGVAFF,TGTGCCAGCTCCCTTCCGGATGGAGTAGCTTTCTTT
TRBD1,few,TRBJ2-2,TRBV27,CASSLYTGTGEGTGELFF,TGTGCCAGCAGTTTATATACCGGGACAGGGGAAGGCACCGGGGAGCTGTTTTTT
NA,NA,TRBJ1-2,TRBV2,CASSGDTNYGYTF,TGTGCCAGCAGTGGGGACACCAACTATGGCTACACCTTC
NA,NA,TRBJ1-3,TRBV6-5,CASSTSIDPGNTIYF,TGTGCCAGCAGTACTTCTATAGACCCTGGAAACACCATATATTTT
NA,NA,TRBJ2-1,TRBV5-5,CASSLGGDNEQFF,TGTGCCAGCAGCTTGGGGGGCGATAATGAGCAGTTCTTC
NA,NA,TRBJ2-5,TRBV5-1,CASSPNTGTVQETQYF,TGCGCCAGCAGCCCCAATACCGGGACGGTACAAGAGACCCAGTACTTC
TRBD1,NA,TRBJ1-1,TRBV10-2,CASSSRDRSNTEAFF,TGCGCCAGCAGTTCCCGGGACAGATCCAACACTGAAGCTTTCTTT
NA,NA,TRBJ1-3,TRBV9,CASSEGVSGNTIYF,TGTGCCAGCAGCGAGGGGGTCTCTGGAAACACCATATATTTT
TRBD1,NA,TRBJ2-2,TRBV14,CASSRTGASTGELFF,TGTGCCAGCAGCCGGACAGGGGCGAGCACCGGGGAGCTGTTTTTT
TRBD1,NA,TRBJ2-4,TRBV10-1,CASSDRPGGKNIQYF,TGCGCCAGCAGTGACAGGCCAGGGGGAAAAAACATTCAGTACTTC
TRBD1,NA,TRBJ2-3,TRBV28,CASSSRDRGSTDTQYF,TGTGCCAGCAGTTCCCGTGACAGGGGGTCGACAGATACGCAGTATTTT
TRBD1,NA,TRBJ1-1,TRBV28,CASSTITGAAARAFF,TGTGCCAGCAGTACGATTACAGGGGCGGCGGCTCGAGCTTTCTTT